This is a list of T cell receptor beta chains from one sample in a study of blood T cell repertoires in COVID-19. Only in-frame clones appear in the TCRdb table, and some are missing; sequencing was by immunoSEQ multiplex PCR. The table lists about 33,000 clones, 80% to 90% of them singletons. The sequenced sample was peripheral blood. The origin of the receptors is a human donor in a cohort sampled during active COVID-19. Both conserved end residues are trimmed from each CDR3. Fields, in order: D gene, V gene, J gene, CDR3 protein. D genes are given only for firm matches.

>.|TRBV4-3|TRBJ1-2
ASSQGLGGGYT
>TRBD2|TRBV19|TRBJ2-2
ASKVLAGYTGELF
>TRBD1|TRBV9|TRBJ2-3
ASSAGQGPDTQY
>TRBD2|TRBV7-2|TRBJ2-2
ASSPGLAVHTGELF
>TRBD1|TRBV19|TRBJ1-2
ASSMVRDSRPSNYGYT
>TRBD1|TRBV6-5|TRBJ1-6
ASRDSRNSPLH
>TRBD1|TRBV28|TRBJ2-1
ASSLGGQGGYNEQF
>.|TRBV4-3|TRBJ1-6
ASSPRLINSPLH
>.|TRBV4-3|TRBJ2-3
ASSQDSSGPDTQY
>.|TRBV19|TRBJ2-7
ASSLGGASYEQY
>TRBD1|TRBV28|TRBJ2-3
ASSSTGGAEDTQY
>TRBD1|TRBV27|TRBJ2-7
ASSPGQGAILGQY
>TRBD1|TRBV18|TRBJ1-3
ASSLLDRESGNTIY
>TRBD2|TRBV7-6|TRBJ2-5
ASSWERGGRQETQY
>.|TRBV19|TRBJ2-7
ASSLRESYEQY
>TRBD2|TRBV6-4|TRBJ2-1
ASILLAGELGNEQF
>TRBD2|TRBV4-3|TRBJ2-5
ASSHNGRPETQY
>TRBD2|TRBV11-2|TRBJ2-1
ASSRGSGSGGNEQF
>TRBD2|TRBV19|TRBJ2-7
ASSSAGGTTYEQY
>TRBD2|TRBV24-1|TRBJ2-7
ATSDLPSASGSGRQY
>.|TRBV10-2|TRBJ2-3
ASSPGLSNTDTQY
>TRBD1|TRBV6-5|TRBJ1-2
ASRIFSDRGLYT
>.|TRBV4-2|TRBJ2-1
ASSQDPRLPNEQF
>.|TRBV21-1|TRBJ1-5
ASSKEWGREVYQPQH
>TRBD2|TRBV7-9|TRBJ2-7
ASSPGGGYEQY
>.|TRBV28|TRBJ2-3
AIAGYSTDTQY
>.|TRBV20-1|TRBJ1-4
SASREGYDEKLF
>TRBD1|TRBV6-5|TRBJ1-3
ASIGTGLGNTIY
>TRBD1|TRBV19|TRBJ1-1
ASSGQAGAEAF
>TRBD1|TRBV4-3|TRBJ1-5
ASSQALGGTGIQPQH
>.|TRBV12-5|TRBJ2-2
ASGSHTGELF
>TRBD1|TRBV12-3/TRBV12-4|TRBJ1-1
ASSTGGTEAF
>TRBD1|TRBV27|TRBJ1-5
ASSHRGGRNQPQH
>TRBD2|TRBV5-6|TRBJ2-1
ASSRLAGVRGEQF
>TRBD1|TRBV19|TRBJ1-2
ASSDGQGAVGYGYT
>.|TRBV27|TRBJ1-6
ASRWGGALSSYNSPLH
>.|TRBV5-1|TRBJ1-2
ASSTSFNYGYT
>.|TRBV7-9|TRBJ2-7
ASSLVTGKTAYEQY